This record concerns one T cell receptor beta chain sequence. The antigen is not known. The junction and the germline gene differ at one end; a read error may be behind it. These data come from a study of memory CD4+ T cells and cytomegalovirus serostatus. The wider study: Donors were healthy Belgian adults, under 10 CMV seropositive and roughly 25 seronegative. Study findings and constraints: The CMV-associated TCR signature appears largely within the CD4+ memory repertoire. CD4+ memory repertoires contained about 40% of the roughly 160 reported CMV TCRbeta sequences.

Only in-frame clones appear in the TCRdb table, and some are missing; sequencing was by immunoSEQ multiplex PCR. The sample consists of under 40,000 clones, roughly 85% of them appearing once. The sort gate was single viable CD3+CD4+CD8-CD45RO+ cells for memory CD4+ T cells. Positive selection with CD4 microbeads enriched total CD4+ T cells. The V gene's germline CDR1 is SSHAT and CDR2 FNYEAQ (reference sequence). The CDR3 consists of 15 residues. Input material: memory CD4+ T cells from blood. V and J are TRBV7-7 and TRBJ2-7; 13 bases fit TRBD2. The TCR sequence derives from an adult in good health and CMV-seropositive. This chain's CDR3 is CASSLGTSGTEEQYF. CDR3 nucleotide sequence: TGTGCTAGCAGCTTAGGGACTAGCGGGACAGAGGAGCAGTACTTC.